This entry concerns a single TCR beta chain. Read sequence stops 3 residues before the CDR3 end, and the germline J gene provides the missing end. V lost 3 bases and J lost 1; bases outside the gene matches: 2. The CDR3 is 14 residues long. Germline V CDR1 and CDR2: SGHNT, YYREEE (reference sequence). This sample was included in a study of T cells in women clearing cervical HPV infection. Method: immunoSEQ multiplex PCR; TCRdb's copy keeps in-frame clones and lacks some. The sample totals 35,000 to 50,000 clones. Each participant carried one incident cervical HPV16 infection only. HPV was found by MY09/MY11 PCR and dot-blot genotyping.

The specimen was blood buffy coat. The source is a woman between 18 and 69 years old with a cervical HPV16 infection that either progressed to CIN3+ or cleared (not recorded which). This chain links TRBV5-4 with TRBJ2-5, with 8 bases lining up with TRBD1. CDR3 amino acids: CASSSRGLQETQYF. Incomplete CDR3 DNA: TGTGCCAGCAGCTCCAGGGGGCTCCAAGAGACC.